The rows below give T cell receptor beta chains drawn from one sample of a study of T cells in Graves' hyperthyroidism and ophthalmopathy. TCRdb re-called the multiplex PCR reads through MiXCR, storing one row per CDR3 protein. The sample shows just under 750,000 distinct CDR3 sequences, over 35% of them seen only once. The sequencing sample was made of blood. The origin of the receptors is a woman in her forties with Graves' hyperthyroidism. CDR3s include the opening cysteine and the closing phenylalanine or tryptophan. Each record gives: J gene, V gene, clone size, D gene, CDR3 protein. D genes are given only for firm matches. Size tells how often a clone was seen (once, few, many) or the class of an expanded clone, and some rows leave it out.

j_call: TRBJ1-1; v_call: TRBV10-3; clone_size: -; d_call: -; cdr3_aa: CAISERDGSEAFF
j_call: TRBJ1-1; v_call: TRBV5-1; clone_size: -; d_call: -; cdr3_aa: CASSLAVAAGAEAFF
j_call: TRBJ2-5; v_call: TRBV7-9; clone_size: many; d_call: TRBD2; cdr3_aa: CASSFDFLAGGRETQYF
j_call: TRBJ1-5; v_call: TRBV7-9; clone_size: -; d_call: -; cdr3_aa: CASSQGLVDQPQHF
j_call: TRBJ2-7; v_call: TRBV7-9; clone_size: few; d_call: -; cdr3_aa: CASSFGLDGYYEQYF
j_call: TRBJ1-5; v_call: TRBV15; clone_size: many; d_call: -; cdr3_aa: CATSRGDGSNQPQHF
j_call: TRBJ1-4; v_call: TRBV6-5; clone_size: -; d_call: TRBD1; cdr3_aa: CASSYSYRGNEKLFF
j_call: TRBJ2-5; v_call: TRBV7-9; clone_size: -; d_call: TRBD1; cdr3_aa: CASSQDRDRETRYF
j_call: TRBJ1-1; v_call: TRBV29-1; clone_size: many; d_call: -; cdr3_aa: CSVSGRTAQSKRAEAFF
j_call: TRBJ2-7; v_call: TRBV20-1; clone_size: many; d_call: TRBD1; cdr3_aa: CSAEKGQGAYEQYF
j_call: TRBJ2-5; v_call: TRBV10-1; clone_size: -; d_call: -; cdr3_aa: CASSESNRERGAQGTQYF
j_call: TRBJ2-7; v_call: TRBV7-9; clone_size: many; d_call: -; cdr3_aa: CASSNGGYEQYF
j_call: TRBJ1-1; v_call: TRBV20-1; clone_size: few; d_call: -; cdr3_aa: CSATLWGISGTEAFF
j_call: TRBJ1-6; v_call: TRBV6-5; clone_size: -; d_call: TRBD1; cdr3_aa: CASSPGTGLRGSPLHF
j_call: TRBJ2-6; v_call: TRBV24-1; clone_size: -; d_call: -; cdr3_aa: CATSGGGAYGANVLTF
j_call: TRBJ2-5; v_call: TRBV28; clone_size: few; d_call: -; cdr3_aa: CASSLGKDETQYF
j_call: TRBJ2-7; v_call: TRBV6-5; clone_size: few; d_call: -; cdr3_aa: CASSTFQGRPYSYEQYF
j_call: TRBJ2-2; v_call: TRBV20-1; clone_size: few; d_call: -; cdr3_aa: CSAKGPSGIGELFF
j_call: TRBJ2-2; v_call: TRBV10-3; clone_size: -; d_call: -; cdr3_aa: CASSKPQGRGTGELFF
j_call: TRBJ1-1; v_call: TRBV3-1; clone_size: few; d_call: -; cdr3_aa: CASSPFGVNTEAFF
j_call: TRBJ1-1; v_call: TRBV7-2; clone_size: -; d_call: TRBD1; cdr3_aa: CASRTGTGGLVTEASF
j_call: TRBJ1-1; v_call: TRBV9; clone_size: many; d_call: TRBD1; cdr3_aa: CASSVADRATMAFF
j_call: TRBJ2-7; v_call: TRBV6-6; clone_size: -; d_call: -; cdr3_aa: CASSEVQDGYEQYF
j_call: TRBJ1-5; v_call: TRBV7-2; clone_size: -; d_call: TRBD1; cdr3_aa: CASSPRGQASNQPQHF
j_call: TRBJ1-1; v_call: TRBV7-9; clone_size: -; d_call: -; cdr3_aa: CAIDGGRTEAFF
j_call: TRBJ1-3; v_call: TRBV2; clone_size: few; d_call: TRBD1; cdr3_aa: CASRTTGVQNTIYF
j_call: TRBJ1-6; v_call: TRBV6-5; clone_size: many; d_call: TRBD1; cdr3_aa: CASSYGWDRNSPLHF
j_call: TRBJ2-6; v_call: TRBV7-3; clone_size: -; d_call: -; cdr3_aa: CASSSAGTAGANVLTF
j_call: TRBJ2-5; v_call: TRBV6-2/TRBV6-3; clone_size: -; d_call: -; cdr3_aa: CASLPGHRGETQYF
j_call: TRBJ2-7; v_call: TRBV7-6; clone_size: -; d_call: TRBD2; cdr3_aa: CASSSLTSGGLYEQYF
j_call: TRBJ2-7; v_call: TRBV29-1; clone_size: many; d_call: TRBD2; cdr3_aa: CSTRGGDSYEQYF
j_call: TRBJ1-4; v_call: TRBV12-3/TRBV12-4; clone_size: few; d_call: -; cdr3_aa: CASSFGGPTANEKLFF
j_call: TRBJ1-4; v_call: TRBV25-1; clone_size: -; d_call: -; cdr3_aa: CASSSRTIPGEKLFF
j_call: TRBJ1-1; v_call: TRBV29-1; clone_size: once; d_call: TRBD1; cdr3_aa: CSFGPQGDTEAFF
j_call: TRBJ1-2; v_call: TRBV20-1; clone_size: many; d_call: -; cdr3_aa: CSASWGSHGSDGYTF
j_call: TRBJ2-7; v_call: TRBV2; clone_size: -; d_call: -; cdr3_aa: CASNVGGYYEQYF
j_call: TRBJ2-7; v_call: TRBV20-1; clone_size: few; d_call: TRBD2; cdr3_aa: CSAPLAGAPLPYEQYF
j_call: TRBJ2-5; v_call: TRBV29-1; clone_size: -; d_call: TRBD1; cdr3_aa: CSVAPGQGREPQYF
j_call: TRBJ2-5; v_call: TRBV11-2; clone_size: -; d_call: TRBD1; cdr3_aa: CASSLAKWGTGEAPRETQYF
j_call: TRBJ2-3; v_call: TRBV12-3/TRBV12-4; clone_size: many; d_call: -; cdr3_aa: CASSLGNGGTQYF
j_call: TRBJ2-5; v_call: TRBV29-1; clone_size: once; d_call: -; cdr3_aa: CSVEARRWGETQYF
j_call: TRBJ1-2; v_call: TRBV20-1; clone_size: many; d_call: -; cdr3_aa: CSASTGPYGYTF
j_call: TRBJ1-3; v_call: TRBV28; clone_size: few; d_call: -; cdr3_aa: CASSYGDTIYF
j_call: TRBJ2-7; v_call: TRBV19; clone_size: -; d_call: -; cdr3_aa: CASRPTDLYEQYF
j_call: TRBJ2-5; v_call: TRBV4-3; clone_size: many; d_call: -; cdr3_aa: CASSASVQETQYF
j_call: TRBJ2-7; v_call: TRBV7-2; clone_size: -; d_call: -; cdr3_aa: CASRGVYEQYF
j_call: TRBJ2-2; v_call: TRBV10-3; clone_size: -; d_call: -; cdr3_aa: CAISDEGGELFF
j_call: TRBJ2-5; v_call: TRBV19; clone_size: -; d_call: -; cdr3_aa: CASTLRLGVETQYF
j_call: TRBJ2-7; v_call: TRBV7-8; clone_size: -; d_call: -; cdr3_aa: CASSLESPTYEQYF
j_call: TRBJ1-5; v_call: TRBV29-1; clone_size: many; d_call: -; cdr3_aa: CSVVGGVNQPQHF
j_call: TRBJ2-7; v_call: TRBV9; clone_size: -; d_call: -; cdr3_aa: CASSPSPAYEQYF
j_call: TRBJ2-2; v_call: TRBV20-1; clone_size: many; d_call: -; cdr3_aa: CSASLSVYTGELFF
j_call: TRBJ2-7; v_call: TRBV6-5; clone_size: -; d_call: TRBD2; cdr3_aa: CASRTSGGVGEQYF
j_call: TRBJ2-5; v_call: TRBV25-1; clone_size: -; d_call: -; cdr3_aa: CASSARTKGYQETQYF
j_call: TRBJ2-7; v_call: TRBV4-3; clone_size: -; d_call: TRBD2; cdr3_aa: CASSQDWSGGLNEQYF